The 17 T cell receptor beta chains in this list originate from one sample, sequenced in a study of cytomegalovirus exposure and HLA in healthy donors. The PCR was carried out with 60 Vbeta primers and 13 Jbeta primers. Sequencing used immunoSEQ multiplex PCR; TCRdb keeps in-frame clones, though not all of them. In the table there are under 150,000 clones, roughly four fifths of which are singletons. The specimen was PBMCs. Receptors were obtained from a man aged 18 to 30 in good health and CMV-seronegative.

The gene calls are TRBV5-1 and TRBJ2-1; D not resolved. The ends were cut back, 0 bases at V and 0 bases at J, with 4 bases in the middle. The germline V gene encodes CDR1 SGHRS and CDR2 YFSETQ. This CDR3 is 14 amino acids long. The CDR3 DNA reads TGCGCCAGCAGCTTGGCGAGCTCCTACAATGAGCAGTTCTTC. Amino acid sequence: CASSLASSYNEQFF. Full variable domain (remainder filled in from reference TRBV5-1 and TRBJ2-1): KAGVTQTPRYLIKTRGQQVTLSCSPISGHRSVSWYQQTPGQGLQFLFEYFSETQRNKGNFPGRFSGRQFSNSRSEMNVSTLELGDSALYLCASSLASSYNEQFFGPGTRLTVL.

The chain is built from TRBV25-1 and TRBJ2-3, with 10 bases identical to TRBD2. CDR3 size: 13 residues. Germline assignment: CDR1 MGHDK and CDR2 SYGVNS. With V trimmed by 6 bases and J by 4 bases, 1 base remained unmatched. CDR3 sequence: CASSGTSADTQYF. DNA of the CDR3: TGTGCCAGCAGCGGGACTAGCGCAGATACGCAGTATTTT. Supplemented by reference TRBV25-1 and TRBJ2-3, the full variable domain reads EADIYQTPRYLVIGTGKKITLECSQTMGHDKMYWYQQDPGMELHLIHYSYGVNSTEKGDLSSESTVSRIRTEHFPLTLESARPSHTSQYLCASSGTSADTQYFGPGTRLTVL.

J is TRBJ2-7 and V is TRBV5-5; TRBD2 aligns across 12 bases. Trimming took 3 bases from V and 2 from J; bases not matched to a gene: 0. The CDR3 has 14 residues. Germline CDR1 SGHKS, CDR2 YYEKEE (reference sequence). The CDR3 sequence is CASSWTSGAYEQYF. DNA for the CDR3: TGTGCCAGCAGCTGGACTAGCGGGGCCTACGAGCAGTACTTC.

This clone has just one count. The chain joins TRBV7-9 to TRBJ2-7, with a possible D match to TRBD1 (6 bases). The CDR3 has 14 amino acids. CDR1 is SEHNR and CDR2 is FQNEAQ in the germline V gene (reference sequence). V was trimmed by 2 bases and J by 7 bases, leaving 15 bases between them. For the CDR3, the DNA is TGTGCCAGCAGCTTACAGGGGCCTCCGAGGGAGCAGTACTTC. Translation: CASSLQGPPREQYF.

This clone was seen only once. The V call is TRBV9, the J call TRBJ2-5; D is uncertain. The V gene's germline CDR1 is SGDLS and CDR2 YYNGEE. V was shortened by 0 bases and J by 1 base, with 13 bases between the two germline ends. The CDR3 sequence is 16 residues long. In DNA, the CDR3 is TGTGCCAGCAGCGTAGATCCATCTGGGCCCCAAGAGACCCAGTACTTC. Translated, it gives CASSVDPSGPQETQYF.

DNA for the CDR3: TGTGCCAGCAGTTACTCGGAGGGGACAGATACGCAGTATTTT. Translating gives CASSYSEGTDTQYF. The J gene is TRBJ2-3, the V gene TRBV6-5; TRBD2 might be the D (6 bases). V was trimmed by 0 bases and J by 3 bases, leaving 7 bases between them. Germline CDR1 and CDR2: MNHEY and SVGAGI. The CDR3 has 14 amino acids.

The chain is built from TRBV13 and TRBJ2-7; 7 positions match TRBD1. The CDR3 spans 19 residues. The germline gives CDR1 PRHDT, CDR2 FYEKMQ (reference sequence). V lost 5 bases, J lost 2 bases, and 21 bases stayed unmatched. The CDR3 bases are TGTGCCAGCAGCCCGACAGGGAGTTTGGGGCCAATGACAACCTACGAGCAGTACTTC. It yields the protein CASSPTGSLGPMTTYEQYF. The whole variable domain, remainder taken from reference TRBV13 and TRBJ2-7, is AAGVIQSPRHLIKEKRETATLKCYPIPRHDTVYWYQQGPGQDPQFLISFYEKMQSDKGSIPDRFSAQQFSDYHSELNMSSLELGDSALYFCASSPTGSLGPMTTYEQYFGPGTRLTVT.

This clone came up a few times. This rearrangement joins TRBV4-3 to TRBJ2-5, with D unresolved. Germline CDR1 is LGHNA and CDR2 is YSLEER. The V end was cut by 1 base, the J end by 5 bases, with 8 bases between. CDR3 size: 13 residues. The CDR3 bases are TGCGCCAGCAGCCAAGCGGGTAGGGAGACCCAGTACTTC. Amino acid sequence: CASSQAGRETQYF.

This chain links TRBV9 with TRBJ1-1; no clear D gene. The CDR3 is made up of 13 amino acids. Deletions cut 1 base from V and 1 base from J, with 5 bases between. Germline V lookup: CDR1 SGDLS, CDR2 YYNGEE. The CDR3 DNA reads TGTGCCAGCAGCGTATTACAGAACACTGAAGCTTTCTTT. The encoded protein is CASSVLQNTEAFF.

V and J are TRBV5-5 and TRBJ2-3, with TRBD2 matching over 10 bases. This CDR3 has 14 amino acids. V gave up 4 bases and J gave up 5 bases; unmatched junction bases: 4. CDR1 is SGHKS and CDR2 is YYEKEE in the germline V gene (reference sequence). This CDR3 is CASSEGLAIDTQYF. Here the CDR3 DNA reads TGTGCCAGCAGCGAGGGACTAGCGATAGATACGCAGTATTTT.

The chain carries TRBV9 and TRBJ2-5; the D is unclear. The CDR3 consists of 16 residues. CDR1 and CDR2 (germline): SGDLS, YYNGEE. V was shortened by 2 bases and J by 2 bases, with 16 bases between the two germline ends. The CDR3 reads CASSVGHPSGQETQYF. The CDR3 DNA reads as TGTGCCAGCAGCGTTGGCCACCCCTCAGGACAAGAGACCCAGTACTTC.

This clone was detected once. The chain links TRBV5-1 to TRBJ1-2, with D perhaps TRBD1 (5 bases). The CDR3 covers 14 residues. Germline lookup yields CDR1 SGHRS and CDR2 YFSETQ. The ends were cut back, 6 bases at V and 0 bases at J, with 12 bases in the middle. CDR3 protein: CASTRDGANYGYTF. The DNA of the CDR3 is TGCGCCAGCACGCGGGACGGGGCTAACTATGGCTACACCTTC.

The chain employs TRBV7-8 and TRBJ2-1; perhaps TRBD2 as D (6 bases). Germline V gene lookup returns CDR1 SGHVS and CDR2 FQNEAQ. The CDR3 contains 12 residues. The V gene lost 5 bases and the J gene lost 11 bases, with 13 bases spanning the gap. CDR3 nucleotides: TGTGCCAGCAGCCTTTCCCTAGCGCAGCAGTTCTTC. Its protein product is CASSLSLAQQFF.

The V and J genes are TRBV6-1 and TRBJ1-3; 11 bases match TRBD1. Germline CDR1 MNHNS, CDR2 SASEGT. With V trimmed by 10 bases and J by 2 bases, 4 bases remained unmatched. CDR3 length: 14 residues. The DNA of the CDR3 is TGTGCCACCCGGGACAGGGGGGCTGGAAACACCATATATTTT. This translates into CATRDRGAGNTIYF.

This chain links TRBV4-2 with TRBJ1-1, with 7 bases matching TRBD1. Germline V gene data show CDR1 as LGHNA and CDR2 as YNFKEQ. Trimming cost V 0 bases and J 7 bases; bases outside gene matches: 5. The CDR3 consists of 14 residues. In DNA, the CDR3 is TGTGCCAGCAGCCAAGATTTACGACAGGGTGAAGCTTTCTTT. Translation gives CASSQDLRQGEAFF.

Turning to this clone: At one end the junction does not follow the germline gene, possibly because of a read error. At the DNA level, this CDR3 is encoded by other sequences in the same sample as well. Written as DNA, the CDR3 is TGCGCTAGCAGCCAAGATGGGCTAGCGGGGATCCAAGAGACCCAGTACTTC. Its protein product is CASSQDGLAGIQETQYF. The rearrangement links TRBV4-3 to TRBJ2-5; TRBD2 matches 9 bases. From germline, CDR1 is LGHNA and CDR2 YSLEER. The CDR3 length is 17 residues.

This clone has a handful of counts. The genes are TRBV6-5 and TRBJ1-1, with 8 bases fitting TRBD1. Per germline, CDR1 MNHEY and CDR2 SVGAGI. The CDR3 loop spans 14 amino acids. The V segment lost 4 bases and the J segment 4 bases; nucleotides outside the gene matches: 5. The CDR3 loop is CASSSTGVSTEAFF. Here the CDR3 DNA reads TGTGCCAGCAGTTCGACAGGGGTGAGCACTGAAGCTTTCTTT.